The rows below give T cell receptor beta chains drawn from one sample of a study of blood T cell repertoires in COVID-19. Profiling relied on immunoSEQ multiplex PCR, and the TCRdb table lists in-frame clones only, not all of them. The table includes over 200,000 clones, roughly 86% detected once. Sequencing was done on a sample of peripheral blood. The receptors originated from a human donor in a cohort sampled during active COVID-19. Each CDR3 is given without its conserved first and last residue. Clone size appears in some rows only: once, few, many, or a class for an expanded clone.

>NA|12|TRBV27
ASWGLSTNEKLF
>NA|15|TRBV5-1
ASSSRQRTASVTEAF
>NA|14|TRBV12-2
ASRLAGGTTNEKLF
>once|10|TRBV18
ASSPLRDTQY
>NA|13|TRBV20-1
SASEPSGGATEQF
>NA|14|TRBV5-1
ASSPPSTTGYYEQY
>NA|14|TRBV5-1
ASSFTTGGAGTEAF
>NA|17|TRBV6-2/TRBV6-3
ASSSPKRLAGKRAYEQY
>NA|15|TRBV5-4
ASSSPGQQHPDYGYT
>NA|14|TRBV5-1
ASSLVGGEGTGELF
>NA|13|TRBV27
ASTPYGGNNQPQH
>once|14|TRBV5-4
ASSVDGWQGRAEAF
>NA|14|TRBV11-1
ASSLARDRGAETQY
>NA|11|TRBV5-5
ASSSRVNEKLF
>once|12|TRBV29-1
SVGEGEVAETQY
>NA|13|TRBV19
ASSMGDRGPYEQY
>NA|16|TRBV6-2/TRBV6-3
ASSTPSGTVHSNQPQH
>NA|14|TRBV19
ASSISSGDSGNTIY
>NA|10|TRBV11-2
ASSLPNQPQH
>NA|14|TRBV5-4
ASSPLTRMNTGELF
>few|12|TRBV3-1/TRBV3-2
ASSQAQGPGKLF
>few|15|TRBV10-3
AISAASGRTGANVLT
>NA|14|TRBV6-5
ASSYTRQGARSPLH
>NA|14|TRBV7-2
ASSLEPPGGGNTIY
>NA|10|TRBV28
ASSQSNQPQH
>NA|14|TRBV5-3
ARSIALGQGNYEQY
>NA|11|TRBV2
ASSVDWNSPLH
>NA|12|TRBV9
ASSVGVIQGGYT
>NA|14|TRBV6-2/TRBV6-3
ASSGSGTGGAGELF
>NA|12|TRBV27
ASSLLRFNEKLF
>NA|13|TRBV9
ASSTTSGSSYEQY
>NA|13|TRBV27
ASSIGQGSAYEQY
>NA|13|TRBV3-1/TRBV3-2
ASSPMATGYNEQF
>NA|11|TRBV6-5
ASREGQGYGYT
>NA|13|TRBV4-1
ASSQGQSSNQPQH
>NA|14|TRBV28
ASSPVGRARGTEAF
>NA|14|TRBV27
ASQSLLEGALSEQY
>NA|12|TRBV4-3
ASSQNRGREKLF
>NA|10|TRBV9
ASSMQGFGYT